This entry concerns a single T cell receptor (beta chain). Its antigen is not yet known. The input lacks base qualities; no much larger clone sits a single base away. Receptors were amplified or captured by the immunoSEQ multiplex PCR assay. For the multiplex PCR, a mixture combining 60 forward primers for TCR Vbeta segments and 13 reverse primers for TCR Jbeta segments was used. The CDR3 region of rearranged TCR beta genes was amplified from genomic DNA by a multiplex PCR assay. On the Illumina HiSeq System, the amplified TCR beta libraries were sequenced as 87-base-pair reads. The authors' pipeline ran thus. In a later analysis, tens of millions of unique TCR beta chains were counted across the 500 to 850 repertoires, and about 10 million of these chains were shared by at least two donors. To remove PCR and sequencing errors, raw reads were error-corrected and collapsed into unique sequences using a nearest-neighbor algorithm that merged closely related sequences. V, D and J gene segments were assigned by aligning CDR3 sequences to IMGT reference sequences. For a sequence to be retained, at least a six-nucleotide match to both a V gene segment and a J gene segment was required. Rearrangements were classified as productive when the CDR3 lacked stop codons and remained in frame with V and J, and all other rearrangements were classified as non-productive. CDR3 was defined by IMGT convention, running from the second conserved V-encoded cysteine to the conserved J-encoded phenylalanine. The earlier analysis of fewer than 700 of the donors excluded sequences that lacked an unambiguous match to a single V gene segment. In an earlier analysis of roughly 600 of the donors, a V segment was called functional when productive rearrangements were above 56.7%, and segregating when the standard deviation between donors exceeded 5%. To diagnose cytomegalovirus status from the catalog of TCR beta chain sequences, a statistical classification framework was built. A later analysis assigned V and J genes by comparing TCR nucleotide sequences with IMGT/GENE-DB human TR gene sequences. The TCRdist pipeline was used in a later analysis to assign CDR3 sequences and most-parsimonious VDJ recombination scenarios. In a later analysis, each TCR beta chain was defined by its CDR3 amino acid sequence together with its V-gene family, and reads without a unique V-gene family were excluded. A later analysis removed several hundred highly shared, low-generation-probability nucleotide sequences to deal with suspected cross-contamination and a sequencing artifact. A later analysis calculated a clonal expansion index for each public chain from normalized within-repertoire ranks of inferred template counts. A later analysis computed generation probabilities with a VDJ recombination model fitted to out-of-frame rearrangements, and checked the results against IGoR. Hypergeometric tests were used in a later analysis to score TCR-TCR, TCR-HLA and TCR-CMV co-occurrence, with a repertoire-size bias correction applied to the TCR pairs. A later analysis estimated false discovery rates by permuting HLA or CMV assignments 20 times. In a later analysis, co-occurring TCRs were grouped with DBSCAN, and TCRdist sequence similarity was added when clustering was performed within HLA-allele-positive subsets. Co-occurrence clustering excluded repertoires with fewer than 30,000 or more than 120,000 public chains, plus five with anomalous nucleotide sharing. Imported from immuneACCESS, the table was reduced by TCRdb to in-frame sequences with V and J called. These copies leave out some clones; in studies compared against another copy, an unresolved V gene accounts for under half, and the cause of the remainder is not known. V and J calls and clone size are copied from that table; D and trimming were computed from the DNA. This sample has approximately 140,000 clones in its table, and roughly two thirds of those were observed once. The ten largest clones take up approximately 1.7% of the sample.

According to the germline V gene, CDR1 reads SGDLS and CDR2 reads YYNGEE. Cut back by 4 bases and 8 bases, the V and J ends lie 10 bases apart. Inclusive of the bounding cysteine and phenylalanine, the CDR3 is 12 residues long. The DNA shown is the 36-base CDR3, in frame from base 1. This specimen comes from a study of cytomegalovirus exposure and HLA in healthy donors (dated by TCRdb to the late 2010s). A note on the overall study: An earlier analysis of fewer than 750 of the donors reported around 280 Gb of sequence data and 117 million unique TCR beta sequences obtained from around 190 million T cells. Several DR-DQ haplotypes were treated as single units for association and clustering because of strong linkage in the cohort. Along with the roughly 670-subject first cohort, a separate validation cohort of over 90 different subjects was used. To predict cytomegalovirus infection status, the study combined high-throughput TCR immunosequencing, statistical association of individual TCRs with disease status, and machine learning. On average, approximately 250,000 unique TCR beta nucleotide sequences were sequenced per donor among about 400 genotyped donors of the cohort, with roughly 18% of those sequences being non-productive. In an earlier analysis of 550 to 700 of the donors, high-throughput TCR beta sequencing was used to judge whether each TCR beta V gene segment behaved as functional or pseudogenic. The number of donors typed differed by locus, with about 629-630 for A, B, C, DRB1 and DQB1, roughly 550 for DQA1, 600 to 610 for DPA1, and around 460 for DPB1. The study used immunosequencing to profile the T cell repertoires of some 600 subjects and linked those repertoires to cytomegalovirus serostatus. To study patterns of TCR occurrence, a later analysis re-analyzed previously published TCR beta repertoires from 500 to 850 donors and added high-resolution HLA genotyping. The genetic ancestry cluster associated with self-reported Caucasian donors included 65% to 90% of the roughly 400 genotyped donors. All discovery cohort repertoires had been generated on a single sequencing platform. HLA typing included class I and class II loci at four-digit resolution. Rather than drawing on any new phenotypic data, the later analysis identified candidate immune exposures from TCR beta sequences and the way those sequences occurred across donors. An early release that covered several hundred HLA-typed donors contained around 300 gigabases of sequencing data and roughly 84 million unique TCR sequences. The study aimed to test whether signatures of past pathogen exposure could be identified by cataloging public T cell receptors. Alongside the repertoire data, information on donor age, sex, ethnicity and CMV serostatus was compiled. A later genetic analysis used genome-wide SNP genotypes for about 65% of the 666 donors, treating that subset as a discovery cohort.

The cohort comprised 550 to 700 healthy bone marrow donors. All cohort members were sampled while nominally healthy, although unrecorded immune exposures were likely present. The donor was CMV seronegative and was included in the group of about 350 seronegative cohort members. Every donor gave a peripheral blood sample, and the peripheral blood mononuclear cells from that sample were used for TCR beta sequencing. The Qiagen DNeasy Blood Extraction Kit was used to extract genomic DNA from the blood cell samples. Paper-wide results and their limitations: The presence/absence analyses assumed that sequencing depth was roughly uniform across donors, and that assumption may not be true. The sequencing pipeline was judged likely to have produced a cluster of highly shared sequence variants as a technical artifact. Several of the top co-occurrence clusters appeared to be linked to parvovirus B19, influenza, CMV and Epstein-Barr virus, according to a later analysis. At a false discovery rate of 0.05, a later analysis linked 16,951 TCR beta sequences to specific HLA alleles. Some IMGT-functional V segments, including TRBV6-2 and TRBV6-3, could not be told apart with the 87-base-pair reads, so those segments were excluded. A later analysis found that HLA-associated TCR beta chains were more clonally expanded and had lower generation probabilities than equally common non-associated chains. Only TCR beta chains were sequenced in this cohort, and the absence of alpha or paired-chain data limited detectable features. A further reported finding was that TCR beta sequences accurately predicted the HLA-A and HLA-B alleles for most subjects in the first cohort. Because HLA typing was unavailable for some donors at each locus, only the typed subset was used in association tests. A few of the identified cytomegalovirus-associated TCR beta chains were confirmed in vitro to be specific for cytomegalovirus antigens. Because counts were too low, about 17 rarely observed V segments, including chromosome 9 orphons, were excluded from the earlier analysis of some 540 of the donors. According to a later analysis, most CMV-associated TCR beta chains appeared to be HLA-restricted, and the HLA associations seemed to be driven largely by CMV exposure. In a later genetic analysis, a missense DCLRE1C variant was associated with V-gene and J-gene trimming of TCR beta chains, and the association was replicated in an independent cohort. While some public TCRs were present in many individuals, most TCR sequences turned up only very rarely across donors. Compared with the approximately 600-donor mean, donors in an Asian-associated ancestry cluster had fewer N-insertions in productive TCRs, according to a later genetic analysis. In an earlier analysis of roughly 500 of the donors, most TCR beta V segments appeared in productive rearrangements about 90% or about 30% of the time, broadly matching IMGT annotations. Correlated functional status among segregating V segments might be attributable to linkage disequilibrium, but an unknown experimental factor could not be ruled out. The authors suggested that the approach could potentially be generalized to other disease states and immunological phenotypes. A total of 164 TCR beta chains were listed by the study as associated with cytomegalovirus. CMV serostatus was the only immune exposure information available for the cohort. The classifier was reported to diagnose cytomegalovirus status with high specificity and sensitivity in both the original cohort and the validation cohort. When HLA alleles, especially DR and DQ, strongly co-occurred, attributing TCR associations to individual alleles was difficult. In a later analysis, TCR association rates were found to vary across HLA loci, with the most associated TCRs seen for DRB1 alleles and the fewest for HLA-C alleles.

The sequence was obtained from a male donor in good health and CMV-seronegative. The rearrangement combines TRBV9 with TRBJ2-1, with no reliable assignment of the D segment. The material sequenced was PBMCs. The nucleotide sequence is TGTGCCAGCAGCACCGTCGGGTATGAGCAGTTCTTC. Its coded protein is CASSTVGYEQFF. Beyond the CDR3, the reference TRBV9 and TRBJ2-1 genes provide the residues; the full variable domain reads: DSGVTQTPKHLITATGQRVTLRCSPRSGDLSVYWYQQSLDQGLQFLIQYYNGEERAKGNILERFSAQQFPDLHSELNLSSLELGDSALYFCASSTVGYEQFFGPGTRLTVL.